The present T cell receptor (beta chain) was sequenced within a study of blood T cells in healthy people across ages. This CDR3 is 15 amino acids long. Between the trimmed V and J ends, which lost 2 bases and 9 bases, there was a span of 17 bases. Per germline, CDR1 SGHTA and CDR2 FQGNSA. With a J-beta primer mix and a sample-barcoded 5' primer, a second PCR ran about 7 to 11 cycles. TCRdb independently ran MiXCR on the 5' RACE reads; one entry per CDR3 protein. The table shows 1.5 million to 2 million distinct CDR3 sequences, with about 31% occurring only once. The sequence was collected from a woman aged 25 to 45 in good health. The chain uses TRBV7-2 and TRBJ2-1; perhaps TRBD2 as D (5 bases). The sample consisted of blood. The CDR3 nucleotides read TGTGCCAGCAGCTTATCCGAGAGGGCCCGGAGTGAGCAGTTCTTC. Translation gives CASSLSERARSEQFF.